This T cell receptor (beta chain) is from a study of blood T cell repertoires in COVID-19. Overall study: In each case, the material was cDNA or gDNA derived from T cells, B-cell-depleted T cells, or PBMCs.

The CDR3 sequence is 15 residues long. Germline assignment: CDR1 SGHTA and CDR2 FQGTGA. The V gene lost 0 bases and the J gene lost 7 bases, with 16 bases spanning the gap. The data were produced by immunoSEQ multiplex PCR, yet TCRdb's version contains in-frame clones alone and is incomplete. In the table there are about 330,000 clones, 88% of which are singletons. Sample: peripheral blood. The receptor was isolated from a woman aged 50 to 60 with active or convalescent COVID-19. The chain links TRBV7-3 to TRBJ2-7; weak D call: TRBD1 (6 bases). The CDR3 protein is CASSLTGAGGEEQYF. The CDR3 bases are TGTGCCAGCAGCTTAACGGGGGCAGGCGGAGAGGAGCAGTACTTC.